This T cell receptor beta chain stems from a study of T cells in Graves' hyperthyroidism and ophthalmopathy (dated by TCRdb to the late 2010s). Concerning the study at large: Peripheral blood was sampled at the time of initial diagnosis, prior to any treatment. To identify TCR V-J signatures that set the groups apart, the researchers used a discovery cohort of about a hundred patients, made up of 40 to 45 with Graves' ophthalmopathy and 57 with stable Graves' hyperthyroidism. Prospective prediction of ophthalmopathy was tested in an independent validation cohort consisting of fewer than 20 hyperthyroidism patients and 17 patients who later progressed to ophthalmopathy. For training and testing, the approximately 92 patients in the discovery cohort were randomly divided in a 7:3 ratio. The study also compared thyroid tissue and blood T-cell repertoires from a handful of Graves' hyperthyroidism patients. After sampling, hyperthyroidism patients received methimazole starting at 30 mg daily, and ophthalmopathy patients received high-dose intravenous methylprednisolone. TCR Vbeta CDR3 sequencing of 120 to 150 peripheral blood samples (under 45 ophthalmopathy, roughly 74 hyperthyroidism and about 17 progressor patients) is reported in the paper. The research as a whole found: A 13 V-J signature model separated ophthalmopathy from stable hyperthyroidism, with 87.88% sensitivity and 81.08% specificity in cross-validation and 80%/75% in testing. Most expanded thyroid clonotypes (frequency above 0.001) were also detected in blood, a finding suggesting that blood repertoires may reflect thyroid immune responses. During validation, the model predicted progression to ophthalmopathy a median of approximately six months ahead of onset, with around 71% sensitivity and roughly 72% specificity. No statistical method was used to fix the sample size in advance, and group allocation was not hidden from the investigators.

Ophthalmopathy patients had moderately to severely active disease, with a Clinical Activity Score of 3 or more, a NOSPECS grade of 4 or more, and a disease duration of less than 3 months. Patients with uncontrolled infections, other autoimmune diseases, pregnancy or lactation were excluded. Clinical symptoms, serum thyroxine and TRAb, thyroid ultrasound, and orbital computed tomography formed the basis for the diagnoses. PBMCs were isolated from about 9.2 ml of fresh peripheral blood by Ficoll-Paque density gradient centrifugation. Trizol reagent was used to extract total RNA, and RNA quality was then checked on an Agilent 2100 Bioanalyzer. The germline V gene encodes CDR1 MDHEN and CDR2 SYDVKM. The CDR3 sequence holds 16 residues, the cysteine and phenylalanine included. CDR3 DNA only is kept here, 48 bases in frame from base 1. After removal of 6 bases from V and 4 bases from J, the junction retains 15 bases not matched to a gene.

Amplification of TCR beta CDR3 regions was carried out from RNA transcripts. The TCR CDR3 was subjected to a first round of RT-PCR using the HTBI primer set and the Qiagen OneStep RT-PCR kit. The libraries were constructed in a second round of multiplex PCR and then size-selected and purified. Sequencing of the libraries was done on an Illumina HiSeq2000 using paired-end 100 bp reads. The authors processed their data as follows. SOAPnuke was used to process the raw data, throwing out any read that contained adapters or uncalled bases, had a mean Phred below 15, or lacked an exact constant-primer or identifier match. High-quality paired reads were merged with COPE v1.2.5, and unique nucleotide sequences were defined as clonotypes. MiTCR v1.1 was used to align the clonotypes against IMGT TRBV, TRBD and TRBJ reference segments. Only V-J combinations with frequency above 0.0001, covering roughly 99% of repertoires, were analysed. The TCS score was defined as F50 (clonal expansion) divided by E x V (chaos), with BLOSUM62-based TCRdist calculated between CDR3 peptides within each V-J. Welch's t-statistics and random forest reduced fewer than 600 V-J features to 13, which were used in a naive Bayes classifier (R e1071). Starting from the raw public reads, TCRdb applied fastp trimming at Q25, assembled clones with MiXCR and retained in-frame beta chains. One record per CDR3 amino acid sequence lists the most common genes and DNA. These V and J calls are TCRdb output, not the study's own analysis. The sample table holds around 690,000 distinct CDR3 sequences, of which 20% were seen once. The ten largest clones take up 34% of the sample.

This clonotype has only a few counts. Its cognate antigen has yet to be identified. Base qualities are not at hand, and no much larger clone is one base apart. The origin of this receptor is a man aged 25 to 40 with Graves' ophthalmopathy. Rearrangement joined TRBV28 to TRBJ2-7; TRBD1 matches 7 bases in the middle. Sequencing input: blood. The DNA sequence is given as TGTGCCAGCAGGACAGGGTCGAGAGTGAGTGGGTACGAGCAGTACTTC. This gives the protein CASRTGSRVSGYEQYF.